This passage covers 25 T cell receptor beta chains from one sample sequenced in a study of blood T cell repertoires in COVID-19. Repertoires were generated with immunoSEQ multiplex PCR, while TCRdb's copy carries only in-frame clones and drops some. Of 490,000 or so clones in the sample, about 85% are singletons; the top ten hold just over 8%. The sample comprised PBMCs or T cells enriched from blood (not recorded which). These receptors came from a woman in her sixties who had recovered from COVID-19.

The rearrangement joins TRBV5-6 to TRBJ2-3; 7 bases fit TRBD2. Germline loops: CDR1 SGHDT, CDR2 YYEEEE. The CDR3 loop spans 15 amino acids. Trimming cost V 4 bases and J 1 base; bases outside gene matches: 6. The CDR3 DNA is TGTGCCAGCAGCCTGCGGGAGCGGGGCACAGATACGCAGTATTTT. Residues: CASSLRERGTDTQYF.

The chain recombines TRBV10-1 with TRBJ2-7, with D possibly matching TRBD2 (7 bases). The germline V gene encodes CDR1 WNHNN and CDR2 SYGVQD (reference sequence). The CDR3 runs to 14 residues. The V and J ends lost 8 bases and 3 bases respectively, with 17 bases between them. CDR3: CASPPGGADYEQYV. The CDR3 DNA follows: TGCGCCAGCCCCCCTGGGGGGGCAGACTACGAGCAGTACGTC.

This chain's CDR3 is CAIRTGPQGEQFF. CDR3 DNA: TGTGCCATCAGGACCGGGCCCCAGGGTGAGCAGTTCTTC. The chain has TRBV10-3 and TRBJ2-1, with D tentatively TRBD1 (5 bases). The germline V and J ends were trimmed by 6 bases and 9 bases, with 15 bases remaining between them. Germline-derived CDR1 and CDR2 are ENHRY and SYGVKD. The CDR3 covers 13 residues.

The chain is built from TRBV6-5 and TRBJ2-7, with 7 bases identical to TRBD1. Unmatched junction bases numbered 4, after V lost 5 bases and J lost 3 bases. The CDR3 sequence is 13 residues long. Germline V gene data show CDR1 as MNHEY and CDR2 as SVGAGI. The CDR3 sequence is CASSPRQGYEQYV. As DNA, the CDR3 is TGTGCCAGCAGTCCACGACAGGGCTACGAGCAGTACGTC.

The chain joins TRBV10-3 to TRBJ2-1; 7 nucleotides match TRBD2. The CDR3 extends over 13 amino acids. Germline values: CDR1 ENHRY, CDR2 SYGVKD. Trimming cost V 1 base and J 14 bases; bases outside gene matches: 8. The CDR3 DNA reads TGTGCCATCAGTGAGTTGGGGCGGGGGTTTAAGTTCTTC. Protein product: CAISELGRGFKFF.

This sequence joins TRBV6-5 and TRBJ1-6; D gene ambiguous. CDR1 and CDR2 from the germline V gene are MNHEY and SVGAGI. The CDR3 loop spans 13 amino acids. The germline V and J ends were trimmed by 0 bases and 8 bases, with 5 bases remaining between them. For the CDR3, the DNA is TGTGCCAGCAGTTACTCGGCAGATTCACCCCTCCACTTT. It encodes CASSYSADSPLHF.

The chain couples TRBV7-9 to TRBJ1-2; a weak D match, TRBD1 (5 bases). V lost 0 bases, J lost 4 bases, and 9 bases lay in between. Germline V gene lookup returns CDR1 SEHNR and CDR2 FQNEAQ (reference sequence). The CDR3 totals 14 residues. The CDR3 DNA reads TGTGCCAGCAGCTTAGCAGGGGTAGGCTATGGCTACACCTTC. This encodes CASSLAGVGYGYTF.

V and J are TRBV6-4 and TRBJ1-2; maybe TRBD1 (6 bases). V lost 2 bases and J lost 4, with 11 bases in between. The CDR3 sequence is 14 residues long. Germline-derived CDR1 and CDR2 are MRHNA and SNTAGT. The CDR3 loop is CASSDGGLGYGYTF. The CDR3 nucleotides read TGTGCCAGCAGTGACGGGGGCCTCGGCTATGGCTACACCTTC.

The CDR3: CAWSGDSYNEQFF. The CDR3 DNA is TGTGCCTGGTCAGGGGACTCCTACAATGAGCAGTTCTTC. The rearrangement links TRBV30 to TRBJ2-1; D may be TRBD1 (6 bases). The germline V and J ends were trimmed by 5 bases and 0 bases, with 8 bases remaining between them. CDR1 is GTSNPN and CDR2 is SVGIG in the germline V gene (reference sequence). This CDR3 contains 13 residues.

This rearrangement joins TRBV4-2 to TRBJ2-3, with a possible D match to TRBD2 (6 bases). Trimming took 0 bases from V and 6 from J, leaving 10 bases between them. The germline CDR1 and CDR2 sequences are LGHNA and YNFKEQ. The CDR3 is 14 residues long. The DNA for the CDR3 is TGTGCCAGCAGCCAAGAGGCGGGGAGCGATACGCAGTATTTT. This translates into CASSQEAGSDTQYF.

This sequence joins TRBV19 and TRBJ1-5; 7 bases map to TRBD1. The germline gives CDR1 LNHDA, CDR2 SQIVND (reference sequence). The CDR3 extends over 13 amino acids. Trimming removed 5 bases from V and 5 bases from J; junction bases left unmatched: 3. CDR3 amino acids: CASSLTGDQPQHF. The CDR3 bases are TGTGCCAGTAGTCTCACAGGGGATCAGCCCCAGCATTTT.

This sequence joins TRBV30 and TRBJ1-3; D is uncertain. Germline lookup yields CDR1 GTSNPN and CDR2 SVGIG (reference sequence). Trimming shortened V by 0 bases and J by 2 bases, and 8 bases separated the two germline ends. The CDR3 covers 14 residues. This CDR3 reads CAWSVRGTGNTIYF. The DNA for the CDR3 is TGTGCCTGGAGTGTTAGAGGTACTGGAAACACCATATATTTT.

The chain uses TRBV6-5 and TRBJ2-7; TRBD1 is a possible D gene (6 bases). CDR1 is MNHEY, CDR2 SVGAGI, per germline. This CDR3 spans 15 amino acids. Trimming stripped 0 bases from V and 4 bases from J, with 13 bases between. CDR3 loop: CASSYSVIGGYEQYF. CDR3 nucleotide sequence: TGTGCCAGCAGTTACTCGGTGATAGGGGGTTACGAGCAGTACTTC.

The chain employs TRBV24-1 and TRBJ1-5; 7 nucleotides align to TRBD1. The CDR3 spans 15 residues. The V gene end was trimmed by 4 bases and the J gene end by 3 bases; junction bases not matched to a gene: 5. Looked up from germline, CDR1 is KGHDR and CDR2 is SFDVKD. DNA for the CDR3: TGTGCCACCAGTGACACTGACAGGGACAATCAGCCCCAGCATTTT. This gives the protein CATSDTDRDNQPQHF.

The V gene is TRBV7-6, the J gene TRBJ2-1; perhaps TRBD1 as D (5 bases). This CDR3 has 15 residues. Looked up from germline, CDR1 is SGHVS and CDR2 is FNYEAQ. The V and J ends lost 5 bases and 3 bases respectively, with 14 bases between them. The CDR3 nucleotides are TGTGCCAGCAGCCAAGAGGCAGGGTACTACAATGAGCAGTTCTTC. Residues: CASSQEAGYYNEQFF. The full variable domain, completed using reference TRBV7-6 and TRBJ2-1, is GAGVSQSPRYKVTKRGQDVALRCDPISGHVSLYWYRQALGQGPEFLTYFNYEAQQDKSGLPNDRFSAERPEGSISTLTIQRTEQRDSAMYRCASSQEAGYYNEQFFGPGTRLTVL.

This chain joins TRBV4-1 and TRBJ1-4, with a weak D call TRBD1 (6 bases). V was shortened by 5 bases and J by 3 bases, with 13 bases between the two germline ends. Germline V gives CDR1 MGHRA, CDR2 YSYEKL. This CDR3 has 15 residues. CDR3 coding DNA: TGCGCCAGCAGCTCCCGGACAGACTCTAATGAAAAACTGTTTTTT. Translation: CASSSRTDSNEKLFF.

This clone was recorded only once. The V gene is TRBV6-5, the J gene TRBJ1-4; 8 bases agree with TRBD1. V gave up 1 base and J gave up 8 bases; unmatched junction bases: 6. Germline V lookup: CDR1 MNHEY, CDR2 SVGAGI. The CDR3 runs 15 residues. The CDR3 sequence: CASSYWQGAGEKLFF. The CDR3 nucleotides read TGTGCCAGCAGTTACTGGCAGGGGGCAGGAGAAAAACTGTTTTTT.

The V call is TRBV6-5, the J call TRBJ2-5, with 8 bases aligning to TRBD1. The V segment lost 0 bases and the J segment 2 bases; nucleotides outside the gene matches: 5. Germline-derived CDR1 and CDR2 are MNHEY and SVGAGI. This CDR3 contains 16 residues. The CDR3 sequence is CASSYSGTGEQETQYF. CDR3 nucleotides: TGTGCCAGCAGTTACTCAGGGACAGGAGAACAAGAGACCCAGTACTTC.

This sequence joins TRBV27 and TRBJ1-1; D might be TRBD1 (6 bases). The CDR3 is 14 residues long. With 5 bases removed from V and 4 bases from J, the gap between germline ends came to 14 bases. In germline, CDR1 is MNHEY, CDR2 SMNVEV (reference sequence). The CDR3 loop reads CASSPTGLGTEAFF. DNA for the CDR3: TGTGCCAGCAGTCCCACAGGGCTCGGCACTGAAGCTTTCTTT.

The chain is built from TRBV5-1 and TRBJ2-1; 8 bases fit TRBD2. CDR1 and CDR2 (germline): SGHRS, YFSETQ. The CDR3 consists of 16 residues. V was pared by 4 bases and J by 5 bases, with 11 bases of the junction left unmatched. This CDR3 is CASSPQSGGGNNEQFF. The CDR3 coding sequence is TGCGCCAGCAGCCCCCAGAGCGGGGGCGGAAACAATGAGCAGTTCTTC.

The V call is TRBV6-6, the J call TRBJ1-5; 11 bases agree with TRBD1. V shed 5 bases and J 1 base; nucleotides not matched to a gene: 10. Germline CDR1 and CDR2: MNHNY and SVGAGI (reference sequence). This CDR3 has 18 residues. In nucleotides, the CDR3 is TGTGCCAGCAGTCCGGGGACAGGGGGTAGGAAAAGCAATCAGCCCCAGCATTTT. As protein: CASSPGTGGRKSNQPQHF.

The rearrangement links TRBV18 to TRBJ1-4, with a possible D match to TRBD1 (5 bases). The CDR3 is 14 residues long. The ends were cut back, 4 bases at V and 4 bases at J, with 10 bases in the middle. Germline lookup yields CDR1 KGHSH and CDR2 LQKENI. CDR3 loop: CASSQGLINEKLFF. In nucleotides, the CDR3 is TGTGCCAGCTCACAGGGACTGATTAATGAAAAACTGTTTTTT. The full variable domain, completed using reference TRBV18 and TRBJ1-4, is NAGVMQNPRHLVRRRGQEARLRCSPMKGHSHVYWYRQLPEEGLKFMVYLQKENIIDESGMPKERFSAEFPKEGPSILRIQQVVRGDSAAYFCASSQGLINEKLFFGSGTQLSVL.

J is TRBJ2-7 and V is TRBV2; no reliable D call. Trimming stripped 11 bases from V and 4 bases from J, with 12 bases between. Germline-derived CDR1 and CDR2 are SNHLY and FYNNEI. CDR3 length: 11 amino acids. The CDR3 nucleotides are TGTGCCTCCCGTGCAGGATACGAGCAGTACTTC. Its translation: CASRAGYEQYF. Supplemented by reference TRBV2 and TRBJ2-7, the full variable domain reads EPEVTQTPSHQVTQMGQEVILRCVPISNHLYFYWYRQILGQKVEFLVSFYNNEISEKSEIFDDQFSVERPDGSNFTLKIRSTKLEDSAMYFCASRAGYEQYFGPGTRLTVT.

The chain is built from TRBV5-1 and TRBJ2-3, with TRBD2 identical over 9 bases. J was trimmed by 2 bases and V by 4 bases; bases with no gene match: 5. There are 15 residues in the CDR3. CDR1 is SGHRS and CDR2 is YFSETQ in the germline V gene. The CDR3 sequence: CASSPSGGFTDTQYF. DNA for the CDR3: TGCGCCAGCAGCCCGAGCGGGGGGTTCACAGATACGCAGTATTTT.

The chain employs TRBV9 and TRBJ1-6; 9 bases line up with TRBD1. The CDR3 runs to 16 residues. Germline CDR1 is SGDLS and CDR2 is YYNGEE. Losses at the gene ends were 6 bases for V and 7 bases for J; bases not matched to a gene: 11. The CDR3 spells CASIFKTGQGNSPLHF. The CDR3 coding sequence is TGTGCCAGCATCTTCAAGACCGGACAGGGGAATTCACCCCTCCACTTT. Full variable domain (rest looked up from reference TRBV9 and TRBJ1-6): DSGVTQTPKHLITATGQRVTLRCSPRSGDLSVYWYQQSLDQGLQFLIQYYNGEERAKGNILERFSAQQFPDLHSELNLSSLELGDSALYFCASIFKTGQGNSPLHFGNGTRLTVT.